Presented here are 15 T cell receptor beta chains from one specimen sequenced in a study of shared clonotypes between healthy human individuals (dated by TCRdb to 2018 to 2021). Preparation of the library involved the immunoSEQ multiplex PCR assay. Sourced from immuneACCESS, this table was stored by TCRdb with only in-frame sequences that have V and J called. A share of the clones is absent; for the studies checked, an unresolved V gene accounts for under half, and the remainder has no known explanation. This sample lists 110,000 or so clones; over 65% were detected once. Approximately 25% of the sample rests with the top ten. Sequencing input: memory CD8+ T cells sorted from blood. What this sample's cell subset or site label stands for: CD45RO+ cells pooled with CCR7-negative TemRA cells. The receptors were gathered from a young woman in good health.

V usage is TRBV7-6 and J usage is TRBJ2-7; D remains unclear. The CDR3 is 15 amino acids. Germline V gene lookup returns CDR1 SGHVS and CDR2 FNYEAQ. Trimming stripped 1 base from V and 3 bases from J, with 13 bases between. CDR3 region: CASSLVQDPFYEQYF. CDR3 in DNA: TGTGCCAGCAGCTTAGTGCAGGACCCGTTCTACGAGCAGTACTTC. The full variable domain, in which reference TRBV7-6 and TRBJ2-7 provide the parts outside the CDR3, is GAGVSQSPRYKVTKRGQDVALRCDPISGHVSLYWYRQALGQGPEFLTYFNYEAQQDKSGLPNDRFSAERPEGSISTLTIQRTEQRDSAMYRCASSLVQDPFYEQYFGPGTRLTVT.

The chain couples TRBV29-1 to TRBJ2-5, with 11 bases identical to TRBD1. The CDR3 runs to 13 residues. Unmatched junction bases numbered 3, after V lost 5 bases and J lost 4 bases. CDR1 is SQVTM and CDR2 is ANQGSEA in the germline V gene. CDR3 loop: CSVSGTGGETQYF. The CDR3 bases are TGCAGCGTTTCCGGGACAGGGGGAGAGACCCAGTACTTC. The full variable domain, in which reference TRBV29-1 and TRBJ2-5 provide the parts outside the CDR3, is SAVISQKPSRDICQRGTSLTIQCQVDSQVTMMFWYRQQPGQSLTLIATANQGSEATYESGFVIDKFPISRPNLTFSTLTVSNMSPEDSSIYLCSVSGTGGETQYFGPGTRLLVL.

V and J are TRBV5-1 and TRBJ2-7; D is uncertain. Per the germline V gene, CDR1 is SGHRS and CDR2 is YFSETQ. Trimming removed 2 bases from V and 0 bases from J, with 9 bases in between. This CDR3 region has 14 residues. The CDR3 coding sequence is TGCGCCAGCAGCTTCTGGAAGAGCTCCTACGAGCAGTACTTC. Residues: CASSFWKSSYEQYF.

The chain carries TRBV27 and TRBJ1-4; D might be TRBD1 (6 bases). Deletions cut 5 bases from V and 8 bases from J, with 12 bases between. Germline CDR1 and CDR2: MNHEY and SMNVEV (reference sequence). There are 13 residues in the CDR3. The CDR3 coding sequence is TGTGCCAGCAGTGAACAGGGTGGGGAAAAACTGTTTTTT. Residues: CASSEQGGEKLFF.

The rearrangement joins TRBV7-9 to TRBJ2-1, with TRBD2 matching over 8 bases. CDR1 is SEHNR and CDR2 is FQNEAQ in the germline V gene (reference sequence). Trimming at V came to 2 bases and at J to 7 bases, leaving 13 bases not matched to a gene. This CDR3 is 17 amino acids long. The CDR3 coding sequence is TGTGCCAGCAGCTTATCCGGACTAGCCGGCATCTTGAATGAGCAGTTCTTC. It specifies CASSLSGLAGILNEQFF.

For the CDR3, the DNA is TGTGCCTGGAGGAGGGGGGGGTTGGAGACCCAGTACTTC. Protein product: CAWRRGGLETQYF. The J gene is TRBJ2-5, the V gene TRBV30, with a tentative D call TRBD2 (7 bases). Trimming pared 3 bases from V and 5 bases from J, leaving 13 bases between. Germline V gene sequence: CDR1 GTSNPN, CDR2 SVGIG (reference sequence). This CDR3 spans 13 amino acids.

A note on this clone: Compared with germline, one end of the junction differs, possibly owing to a read error. This rearrangement joins TRBV18 to TRBJ2-7, with 7 bases identical to TRBD1. The CDR3 covers 12 residues. Germline CDR1 is KGHSH and CDR2 is LQKENI. The CDR3 DNA sequence: TGTGCCAGCTCACACGAAACCGGGACAGCAGACTTC. Protein product: CASSHETGTADF. Supplemented by reference TRBV18 and TRBJ2-7, the full variable domain reads NAGVMQNPRHLVRRRGQEARLRCSPMKGHSHVYWYRQLPEEGLKFMVYLQKENIIDESGMPKERFSAEFPKEGPSILRIQQVVRGDSAAYFCASSHETGTADFGPGTRLTVT.

V usage is TRBV6-6 and J usage is TRBJ2-7; the D call may be TRBD1 or TRBD2 (5 bases each). Germline CDR1 MNHNY, CDR2 SVGAGI (reference sequence). Between the trimmed V and J ends, which lost 5 bases and 0 bases, there was a span of 14 bases. This CDR3 is built from 15 residues. The CDR3: CASSPKGRSSYEQYF. The CDR3 DNA sequence: TGTGCCAGCAGTCCAAAGGGACGTAGCTCCTACGAGCAGTACTTC.

The chain couples TRBV28 to TRBJ2-5; D could derive from TRBD1 or TRBD2 (5 bases each). Trimming stripped 4 bases from V and 0 bases from J, with 21 bases between. The CDR3 totals 18 residues. Germline V lookup: CDR1 MDHEN, CDR2 SYDVKM. CDR3 in amino acids: CASSSLPLRQGHQETQYF. The CDR3 DNA is TGTGCCAGCAGTTCATTACCCCTCCGGCAGGGACACCAAGAGACCCAGTACTTC.

V gene TRBV11-2 combines with J gene TRBJ2-1; D tentatively reads TRBD1 or TRBD2 (6 bases each). CDR1 and CDR2 from the germline V gene are SGHAT and FQNNGV. V lost 1 base and J 4 bases, leaving 11 bases between the germline ends. There are 15 residues in the CDR3. CDR3 nucleotide sequence: TGTGCCAGCAGCTTAGCGGGGGCCGGGTACAATGAGCAGTTCTTC. Protein: CASSLAGAGYNEQFF.

The chain employs TRBV19 and TRBJ1-5; D gene unclear. The CDR3 totals 14 residues. From germline, CDR1 is LNHDA and CDR2 SQIVND (reference sequence). Trimming removed 8 bases from V and 3 bases from J, with 14 bases in between. The CDR3 DNA follows: TGTGCCAGTGGGAGTTTGGTTTTCAATCAGCCCCAGCATTTT. Amino acid sequence: CASGSLVFNQPQHF.

The chain combines TRBV10-2 with TRBJ1-4; D unresolved. The CDR3 length is 13 residues. V lost 0 bases and J lost 8, with 7 bases in between. From germline, CDR1 is WSHSY and CDR2 SAAADI. Here the CDR3 reads CASSESLGEKLFF. The CDR3 DNA is TGCGCCAGCAGTGAGTCACTAGGGGAAAAACTGTTTTTT.

This sequence joins TRBV28 and TRBJ2-2, with 12 bases matching TRBD2. CDR3 length: 15 residues. The V gene end was trimmed by 6 bases and the J gene end by 8 bases; junction bases not matched to a gene: 7. Per the germline V gene, CDR1 is MDHEN and CDR2 is SYDVKM. The CDR3 here is CASRLTSGSYGELFF. CDR3 in DNA: TGTGCCAGCAGATTGACTAGCGGGAGTTATGGGGAGCTGTTTTTT.

The chain joins TRBV7-9 to TRBJ1-1; 8 nucleotides match TRBD1. The CDR3 has 13 residues. The junction had 5 bases not matched to a gene; V was cut back by 7 bases and J by 4 bases. Germline CDR1 is SEHNR and CDR2 is FQNEAQ (reference sequence). CDR3 DNA sequence: TGTGCCAGCACCTCAGGGGGCGGCACTGAAGCTTTCTTT. Its translation is CASTSGGGTEAFF. Full variable domain (remainder filled in from reference TRBV7-9 and TRBJ1-1): DTGVSQNPRHKITKRGQNVTFRCDPISEHNRLYWYRQTLGQGPEFLTYFQNEAQLEKSRLLSDRFSAERPKGSFSTLEIQRTEQGDSAMYLCASTSGGGTEAFFGQGTRLTVV.

This clone was counted only a few times. The chain recombines TRBV6-4 with TRBJ2-5; D gene uncertain. Between the trimmed V and J ends, which lost 4 bases and 1 base, there was a span of 13 bases. Per the germline V gene, CDR1 is MRHNA and CDR2 is SNTAGT. The CDR3 is 15 residues long. The CDR3 here is CASSAQPAAQETQYF. The CDR3 nucleotides read TGTGCCAGCAGTGCGCAGCCGGCAGCCCAAGAGACCCAGTACTTC.